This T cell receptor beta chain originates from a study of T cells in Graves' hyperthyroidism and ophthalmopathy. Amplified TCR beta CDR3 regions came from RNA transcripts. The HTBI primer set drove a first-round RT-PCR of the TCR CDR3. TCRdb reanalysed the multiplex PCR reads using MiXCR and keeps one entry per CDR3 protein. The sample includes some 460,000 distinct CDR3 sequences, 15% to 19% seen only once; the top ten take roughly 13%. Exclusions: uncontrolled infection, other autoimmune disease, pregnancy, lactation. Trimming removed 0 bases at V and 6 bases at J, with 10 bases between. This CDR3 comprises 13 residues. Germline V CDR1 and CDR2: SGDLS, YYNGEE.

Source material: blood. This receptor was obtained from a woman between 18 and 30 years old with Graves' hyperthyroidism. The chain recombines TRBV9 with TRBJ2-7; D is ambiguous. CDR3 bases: TGTGCCAGCAGCGTAGTTTCCTCCGGCGAGCAGTACTTC. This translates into CASSVVSSGEQYF. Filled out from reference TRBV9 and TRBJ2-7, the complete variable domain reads DSGVTQTPKHLITATGQRVTLRCSPRSGDLSVYWYQQSLDQGLQFLIQYYNGEERAKGNILERFSAQQFPDLHSELNLSSLELGDSALYFCASSVVSSGEQYFGPGTRLTVT.